The next 27 T cell receptor beta chains were all read from a single sample in a study of blood T cell repertoires in COVID-19. Profiled with immunoSEQ multiplex PCR; TCRdb holds only in-frame clones, not every one. The sample lists approximately 300,000 clones, roughly 90% occurring once. Sequencing used peripheral blood. The receptors originated from a woman aged 25 to 39 with COVID-19, enrolled during active disease.

The chain carries TRBV5-4 and TRBJ2-1; D perhaps matches TRBD1 (6 bases). The V gene lost 0 bases and the J gene lost 4 bases, with 14 bases spanning the gap. The CDR3 is 16 amino acids. The germline gives CDR1 SGHNT, CDR2 YYREEE (reference sequence). CDR3 sequence reads: CASSLGSGTQYNEQFF. The CDR3 DNA reads TGTGCCAGCAGCTTGGGGTCCGGGACACAATACAATGAGCAGTTCTTC.

The chain combines TRBV3-1 (or the pseudogene TRBV3-2) with TRBJ2-7; D is uncertain. V was trimmed by 3 bases and J by 6 bases, leaving 6 bases between them. Germline CDR1 LGHDT, CDR2 YNNKEL (reference sequence). This CDR3 has 11 residues. CDR3 sequence reads: CASSQSVEQYF. CDR3 sequence (DNA): TGTGCCAGCAGCCAGTCCGTCGAGCAGTACTTC.

V usage is TRBV7-2 and J usage is TRBJ2-7, with 7 bases matching TRBD1. Germline values: CDR1 SGHTA, CDR2 FQGNSA. CDR3 length: 13 amino acids. The V and J ends lost 3 bases and 4 bases, in that order; junction bases with no gene match: 3. The CDR3 region has the DNA TGTGCCAGCAGCTTGACAGGGTTTTACGAGCAGTACTTC. Its protein is CASSLTGFYEQYF.

The gene calls are TRBV14 and TRBJ2-5; 8 nucleotides agree with TRBD2. The CDR3 covers 16 residues. The V gene's germline CDR1 is SGHDN and CDR2 FVKESK. The V and J ends lost 3 bases and 5 bases, in that order; junction bases with no gene match: 11. The CDR3 sequence is CASSHLRREGVETQYF. In nucleotides, the CDR3 is TGTGCCAGCAGCCACTTGCGCCGGGAGGGTGTTGAGACCCAGTACTTC. Combining the CDR3 with reference TRBV14 and TRBJ2-5 gives the whole variable domain EAGVTQFPSHSVIEKGQTVTLRCDPISGHDNLYWYRRVMGKEIKFLLHFVKESKQDESGMPNNRFLAERTGGTYSTLKVQPAELEDSGVYFCASSHLRREGVETQYFGPGTRLLVL.

The V call is TRBV30, the J call TRBJ1-3, with D maybe TRBD1 (6 bases). Trimming took off 4 bases at V and 4 bases at J, with 8 bases between the two ends. The CDR3 contains 12 residues. CDR1 GTSNPN and CDR2 SVGIG come from the germline V gene (reference sequence). The CDR3 spells CAWTGVGNTIYF. The CDR3 nucleotides read TGTGCCTGGACAGGGGTCGGAAACACCATATATTTT.

The rearrangement links TRBV7-8 to TRBJ2-5, with TRBD1 identical over 10 bases. The CDR3 contains 15 residues. The V segment lost 5 bases and the J segment 3 bases; nucleotides outside the gene matches: 6. Germline V gives CDR1 SGHVS, CDR2 FQNEAQ. The CDR3 DNA is TGTGCCAGCAGCCCCGAGACAGGGGGCGAAGAGACCCAGTACTTC. Translation: CASSPETGGEETQYF.

This chain connects TRBV5-5 to TRBJ2-1; 9 positions agree with TRBD2. The CDR3 has 17 residues. In germline, CDR1 is SGHKS, CDR2 YYEKEE (reference sequence). V trimming: 0 bases; J trimming: 2 bases; junction bases outside the gene matches: 6. The CDR3 reads CASSLGWGLAAYNEQFF. In DNA, the CDR3 is TGTGCCAGCAGCTTGGGTTGGGGACTAGCAGCCTACAATGAGCAGTTCTTC.

CDR3 bases: TGCGCCAGCAGCTCGTACCCGGGTGGCGCAGATACGCAGTATTTT. Protein product: CASSSYPGGADTQYF. This rearrangement joins TRBV5-1 to TRBJ2-3; D ambiguous. This CDR3 contains 15 residues. V lost 3 bases and J lost 4, with 15 bases in between. From germline, CDR1 is SGHRS and CDR2 YFSETQ.

The gene calls are TRBV11-2 and TRBJ2-7; 9 bases line up with TRBD2. From germline, CDR1 is SGHAT and CDR2 FQNNGV. The CDR3 contains 15 residues. The V and J ends lost 7 bases and 7 bases, in that order; junction bases with no gene match: 14. Here the CDR3 DNA reads TGTGCCAGCAACCCAGGCCATAGCGGGAGCCGGGAGCAGTACTTC. Its translation is CASNPGHSGSREQYF.

The genes are TRBV10-1 and TRBJ2-5; TRBD1 matches 8 bases. CDR3 length: 18 amino acids. Trimming at V came to 0 bases and at J to 5 bases, leaving 14 bases not matched to a gene. CDR1 and CDR2 (germline): WNHNN, SYGVQD (reference sequence). This CDR3 is CASSESRTGNVLGETQYF. In DNA, the CDR3 is TGCGCCAGCAGTGAGTCGAGGACAGGGAATGTACTCGGGGAGACCCAGTACTTC.

This clone was seen a single time. The chain is built from TRBV28 and TRBJ2-7, with D unclear. V lost 8 bases and J 4 bases, leaving 12 bases between the germline ends. Germline V gives CDR1 MDHEN, CDR2 SYDVKM. The CDR3 is 12 residues long. The CDR3 reads CASGRFFYEQYF. CDR3 coding DNA: TGTGCCAGCGGCAGGTTCTTTTACGAGCAGTACTTC.

The chain joins TRBV4-2 to TRBJ1-1; 8 positions agree with TRBD1. J was trimmed by 2 bases and V by 1 base; bases with no gene match: 3. Germline loops: CDR1 LGHNA, CDR2 YNFKEQ. The CDR3 loop spans 15 amino acids. The CDR3 reads CASSQGSGGNTEAFF. The CDR3, as DNA: TGTGCCAGCAGCCAAGGGTCAGGGGGCAACACTGAAGCTTTCTTT.

The chain joins TRBV25-1 to TRBJ2-1, with 10 positions matching TRBD2. The CDR3 has 15 amino acids. CDR1 MGHDK and CDR2 SYGVNS come from the germline V gene. After removal of 5 bases from V and 5 bases from J, the junction contained 6 bases not matched to a gene. CDR3 protein: CASSPAGGRNNEQFF. The CDR3 coding sequence is TGTGCCAGCAGTCCAGCGGGAGGGCGCAACAATGAGCAGTTCTTC.

The chain employs TRBV6-6 and TRBJ1-5; no clear D gene. Germline V gene data show CDR1 as MNHNY and CDR2 as SVGAGI (reference sequence). CDR3 length: 12 residues. With 7 bases removed from V and 11 bases from J, the gap between germline ends came to 15 bases. DNA for the CDR3: TGTGCCAGCACCGATGTCCAGGCAGCCCAGCATTTT. Its protein is CASTDVQAAQHF.

This chain uses TRBV6-5 with TRBJ2-7; 7 bases fit TRBD1. Germline V CDR1 and CDR2: MNHEY, SVGAGI. This CDR3 spans 14 amino acids. The V segment lost 4 bases and the J segment 3 bases; nucleotides outside the gene matches: 6. CDR3 coding DNA: TGTGCCAGCAGTTCCCCGGGACAGCACTACGAGCAGTACTTC. Its translation is CASSSPGQHYEQYF.

The CDR3 sequence: CATSDRTGLGGELFF. Written as DNA, the CDR3 is TGTGCCACCAGCGACCGGACAGGGCTTGGAGGGGAGCTGTTTTTT. The chain recombines TRBV15 with TRBJ2-2, with 8 positions matching TRBD1. Germline trimming cut 5 bases from V and 8 bases from J; bases unmatched to any gene: 10. Germline V gene sequence: CDR1 LNHNV, CDR2 YYDKDF (reference sequence). The CDR3 length is 15 residues.

This chain uses TRBV19 with TRBJ2-7; 8 bases are shared with TRBD1. This CDR3 has 12 residues. The trim removed 6 bases at V and 5 bases at J, leaving 3 bases unmatched. The germline CDR1 and CDR2 sequences are LNHDA and SQIVND (reference sequence). CDR3 in amino acids: CASRDRAHEQYF. The CDR3 coding sequence is TGTGCCAGTAGGGACAGGGCCCACGAGCAGTACTTC.

The rearrangement joins TRBV4-1 to TRBJ2-3; TRBD1 matches 7 bases. V shed 1 base, J shed 5 bases, and the junction held 12 bases outside the gene matches. This CDR3 spans 17 amino acids. Germline V gene lookup returns CDR1 MGHRA and CDR2 YSYEKL. This chain's CDR3 is CASSQVRAMTGRDTQYF. Written as DNA, the CDR3 is TGCGCCAGCAGCCAAGTGAGGGCAATGACAGGGAGAGATACGCAGTATTTT.

The chain has TRBV2 and TRBJ1-5; 9 nucleotides agree with TRBD1. V dropped 1 base and J dropped 6; count of bases not matched to a gene: 1. The CDR3 is made up of 14 amino acids. Germline CDR1 SNHLY, CDR2 FYNNEI. CDR3 nucleotides: TGTGCCAGCAGTGAAGTGGACAGGGGTCAGCCCCAGCATTTT. It is translated as CASSEVDRGQPQHF.

The V gene is TRBV3-1 (or the pseudogene TRBV3-2), the J gene TRBJ1-2; the match to TRBD1 covers 7 bases. Germline V CDR1 and CDR2: LGHDT, YNNKEL (reference sequence). Unmatched junction bases numbered 8, after V lost 3 bases and J lost 10 bases. The CDR3 has 13 amino acids. CDR3 loop: CASSQARGTAYTF. In nucleotides, the CDR3 is TGTGCCAGCAGCCAGGCCCGCGGGACAGCCTACACCTTC.

The J gene is TRBJ1-2, the V gene TRBV28, with 11 bases identical to TRBD1. V trimming: 6 bases; J trimming: 6 bases; junction bases outside the gene matches: 12. This CDR3 contains 16 residues. CDR1 and CDR2 from the germline V gene are MDHEN and SYDVKM. CDR3 bases: TGTGCCAGCAGCCCCATCCGGACAGGGGGCGGAGATGGCTACACCTTC. Amino acid sequence: CASSPIRTGGGDGYTF.

The genes are TRBV7-6 and TRBJ1-1, with a possible D match to TRBD1 (5 bases). The V gene's germline CDR1 is SGHVS and CDR2 FNYEAQ. V was pared by 5 bases and J by 1 base, with 11 bases between. The CDR3 spans 14 residues. The CDR3, as DNA: TGTGCCAGCAGCGCGGGGACGGGGAACACTGAAGCTTTCTTT. This translates into CASSAGTGNTEAFF.

Here the CDR3 DNA reads TGTGCCAGCAGCCTTAGCGGTAGCACAGATACGCAGTATTTT. Its protein product is CASSLSGSTDTQYF. The V call is TRBV28, the J call TRBJ2-3; perhaps TRBD2 as D (6 bases). From germline, CDR1 is MDHEN and CDR2 SYDVKM. Between the trimmed V and J ends, which lost 6 bases and 0 bases, there was a span of 10 bases. The CDR3 consists of 14 residues.

The chain carries TRBV6-6 and TRBJ1-6; 7 bases map to TRBD1. Trimming cost V 2 bases and J 7 bases; bases outside gene matches: 5. CDR3 length equals 15 residues. Germline CDR1 reads MNHNY; CDR2 reads SVGAGI (reference sequence). For the CDR3, the DNA is TGTGCCAGCAGTTACGGACAGGCCAACAATTCACCCCTCCACTTT. As protein: CASSYGQANNSPLHF.

The rearrangement links TRBV7-9 to TRBJ1-3; D is undetermined. Germline V gene sequence: CDR1 SEHNR, CDR2 FQNEAQ (reference sequence). The CDR3 has 15 residues. V dropped 7 bases and J dropped 0 bases, with 13 bases sitting between them. CDR3 sequence (DNA): TGTGCCAGCAACCCCGTGCCGGGCTCTGGAAACACCATATATTTT. Translating gives CASNPVPGSGNTIYF.

The V gene is TRBV4-3, the J gene TRBJ2-7, with TRBD2 identical over 7 bases. The V gene's germline CDR1 is LGHNA and CDR2 YSLEER. The CDR3 totals 16 residues. Trimming took 0 bases from V and 7 from J; bases not matched to a gene: 12. For the CDR3, the DNA is TGCGCCAGCAGCCAAGATCTACTAGCGCCCTCCCGGGAGCAGTACTTC. It codes for CASSQDLLAPSREQYF.

The chain joins TRBV6-5 to TRBJ2-3, with TRBD2 identical over 11 bases. The CDR3 is made up of 14 amino acids. In germline, CDR1 is MNHEY, CDR2 SVGAGI. Losses at the gene ends were 5 bases for V and 6 bases for J; bases not matched to a gene: 4. The CDR3: CASSPSGRSDTQYF. The DNA for the CDR3 is TGTGCCAGCAGTCCTAGCGGGAGGTCCGATACGCAGTATTTT.